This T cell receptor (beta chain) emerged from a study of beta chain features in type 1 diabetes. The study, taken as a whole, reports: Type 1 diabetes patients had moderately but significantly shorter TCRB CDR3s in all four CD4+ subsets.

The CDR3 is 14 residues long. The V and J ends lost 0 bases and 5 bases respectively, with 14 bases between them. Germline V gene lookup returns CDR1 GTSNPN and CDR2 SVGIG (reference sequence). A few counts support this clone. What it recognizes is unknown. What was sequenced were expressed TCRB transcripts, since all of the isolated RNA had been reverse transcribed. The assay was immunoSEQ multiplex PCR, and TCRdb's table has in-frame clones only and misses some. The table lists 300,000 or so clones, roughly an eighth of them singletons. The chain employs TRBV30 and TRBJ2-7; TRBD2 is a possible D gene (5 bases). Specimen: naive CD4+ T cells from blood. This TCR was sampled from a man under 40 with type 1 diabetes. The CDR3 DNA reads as TGTGCCTGGAGTGTAATCCGGGATGTCAACGAGCAGTACTTC. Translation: CAWSVIRDVNEQYF.